Sequencing of this T cell receptor beta chain was carried out in a study of T cell changes during pregnancy in multiple sclerosis. Sequencing was performed with immunoSEQ multiplex PCR; in TCRdb, only in-frame clones are kept and a portion is missing. This table holds 50,000 to 65,000 clones, 90% found once. The CDR3 spans 14 residues. Germline V lookup: CDR1 SQVTM, CDR2 ANQGSEA. V lost 2 bases and J 0 bases, leaving 8 bases between the germline ends. The chain uses TRBV29-1 and TRBJ2-1; D remains ambiguous. The source was peripheral blood, collected in the third trimester of pregnancy. This sequence was found in a female donor in good health, enrolled as a control in a pregnancy study. In DNA form, the CDR3 reads TGCAGCGTTGAACCGGCTAGCTCCTACAATGAGCAGTTCTTC. Encoded protein: CSVEPASSYNEQFF.